What follows are 27 T cell receptor beta chains derived from one specimen sequenced in a study of cytomegalovirus exposure and HLA in healthy donors (dated by TCRdb to 2017 to 2019). Libraries were built with the immunoSEQ multiplex PCR assay. For the multiplex PCR, a mixture combining 60 forward primers for TCR Vbeta segments and 13 reverse primers for TCR Jbeta segments was used. TCRdb's version of the immuneACCESS table is confined to in-frame rearrangements and falls short of the full clone set. An unresolved V gene accounts for under half of the shortfall where checked; the remainder is of unknown origin. This sample holds about 140,000 clones; roughly 78% were observed only once. The ten largest clones add up to 2.5% to 3% of the sample. Input material: PBMCs. The receptors were gathered from a female donor in good health and CMV-seronegative.

V gene TRBV7-9 combines with J gene TRBJ2-3, with D possibly being TRBD1 (6 bases). This CDR3 contains 12 residues. Germline CDR1 is SEHNR and CDR2 is FQNEAQ (reference sequence). Trimming left V 1 base short and J 8 bases short, with 7 bases between. The CDR3 DNA follows: TGTGCCAGCAGCTTAGGAGGGGGTACGCAGTATTTT. Amino acids: CASSLGGGTQYF.

The chain uses TRBV30 and TRBJ2-1, with D perhaps TRBD1 (5 bases). The germline V and J ends were trimmed by 0 bases and 0 bases, with 12 bases remaining between them. CDR3 length: 16 amino acids. Germline CDR1 GTSNPN, CDR2 SVGIG (reference sequence). The CDR3 coding sequence is TGTGCCTGGAGTGTACATCCAGGGTCCTCCTACAATGAGCAGTTCTTC. Protein: CAWSVHPGSSYNEQFF.

The V gene is TRBV5-4, the J gene TRBJ2-7, with a weak D call TRBD1 (5 bases). V gave up 0 bases and J gave up 9 bases, with 22 bases separating them. Germline assignment: CDR1 SGHNT and CDR2 YYREEE (reference sequence). This CDR3 is 16 amino acids long. CDR3 sequence reads: CASSLDRHNNLRAQYF. In DNA, the CDR3 is TGTGCCAGCAGCTTGGACAGGCACAACAACCTACGAGCGCAGTACTTC.

V usage is TRBV1 and J usage is TRBJ2-1; the table's D call, TRBD2, was not checked against the DNA. TRBV1 is designated a pseudogene. This CDR3 contains 19 residues. In DNA form, the CDR3 reads TGCACCATAAATGCGGACTTCGGGCTAGCGGGAGAATCCGTCAATGAGCAGTTCTTC. Protein: CTINADFGLAGESVNEQFF.

The genes are TRBV7-9 and TRBJ2-5; 11 nucleotides line up with TRBD2. Germline V gene lookup returns CDR1 SEHNR and CDR2 FQNEAQ (reference sequence). Germline trimming cut 8 bases from V and 5 bases from J; bases unmatched to any gene: 10. There are 15 residues in the CDR3. In nucleotides, the CDR3 is TGTGCCAGCGCAATTAGCGGGGGGGCAGTTGAGACCCAGTACTTC. This encodes CASAISGGAVETQYF.

The rearrangement uses TRBV5-5 and TRBJ1-5; 8 bases line up with TRBD1. This CDR3 has 14 amino acids. V shed 4 bases, J shed 3 bases, and the junction held 3 bases outside the gene matches. CDR1 is SGHKS, CDR2 YYEKEE, per germline (reference sequence). CDR3 sequence reads: CASSQTGANQPQHF. The CDR3 DNA reads TGTGCCAGCAGCCAGACAGGGGCCAATCAGCCCCAGCATTTT.

The V call is TRBV25-1, the J call TRBJ1-2; D gene ambiguous. The V gene's germline CDR1 is MGHDK and CDR2 SYGVNS. This CDR3 has 11 residues. The germline V and J ends were trimmed by 1 base and 7 bases, with 4 bases remaining between them. The CDR3 region has the DNA TGTGCCAGCAGTGAATTCCGTGGCTACACCTTC. Translating it yields CASSEFRGYTF.

This clone was seen a handful of times. The genes are TRBV7-9 and TRBJ1-3; 7 bases align to TRBD1. Germline loops: CDR1 SEHNR, CDR2 FQNEAQ (reference sequence). This CDR3 is 17 amino acids long. The V segment lost 3 bases and the J segment 0 bases; nucleotides outside the gene matches: 8. CDR3 loop: CASSFQGTASSGNTIYF. In DNA form, the CDR3 reads TGTGCCAGCAGCTTCCAAGGGACAGCGAGCTCTGGAAACACCATATATTTT.

The chain has TRBV6-4 and TRBJ2-7; D might be TRBD2 (6 bases). CDR3 length: 18 amino acids. Germline V gene lookup returns CDR1 MRHNA and CDR2 SNTAGT. The germline V and J ends were trimmed by 1 base and 6 bases, with 25 bases remaining between them. The CDR3 sequence: CASSDLLSAGLPSAEQYF. For the CDR3, the DNA is TGTGCCAGCAGTGACTTACTTTCCGCGGGACTCCCCTCGGCCGAGCAGTACTTC.

This clone has only a few counts. This chain uses TRBV30 with TRBJ1-1; 7 bases align to TRBD1. V lost 4 bases, J lost 5 bases, and 7 bases stayed unmatched. CDR3 length: 13 residues. Germline values: CDR1 GTSNPN, CDR2 SVGIG (reference sequence). The CDR3 loop reads CAWNLGGLTEAFF. The CDR3, as DNA: TGTGCCTGGAATCTAGGGGGCTTGACTGAAGCTTTCTTT.

This clone was observed a few times. The chain uses TRBV4-1 and TRBJ2-1; D may be TRBD1 (5 bases). The length of the CDR3 is 13 residues. Germline loops: CDR1 MGHRA, CDR2 YSYEKL. Trimming took off 1 base at V and 6 bases at J, with 7 bases between the two ends. The DNA for the CDR3 is TGCGCCAGCAGCCAAGGGGGCAGCAATGAGCAGTTCTTC. Translation gives CASSQGGSNEQFF.

The V gene is TRBV7-9, the J gene TRBJ2-1; TRBD2 agrees at 12 bases. With V trimmed by 2 bases and J by 7 bases, 9 bases remained unmatched. CDR3 length equals 17 residues. The germline gives CDR1 SEHNR, CDR2 FQNEAQ (reference sequence). The CDR3 spells CASSLFILAGGTNEQFF. CDR3 nucleotides: TGTGCCAGCAGCTTATTTATTCTAGCGGGAGGGACGAATGAGCAGTTCTTC.

V and J are TRBV11-2 and TRBJ2-1, with 7 bases fitting TRBD2. Germline assignment: CDR1 SGHAT and CDR2 FQNNGV. Trimming at V came to 5 bases and at J to 0 bases, leaving 10 bases not matched to a gene. There are 17 residues in the CDR3. CDR3 bases: TGTGCCAGCAGCCAAGCGGGAACCTATTACTCCTACAATGAGCAGTTCTTC. Encoded protein: CASSQAGTYYSYNEQFF. The full variable domain, in which reference TRBV11-2 and TRBJ2-1 provide the parts outside the CDR3, is EAGVAQSPRYKIIEKRQSVAFWCNPISGHATLYWYQQILGQGPKLLIQFQNNGVVDDSQLPKDRFSAERLKGVDSTLKIQPAKLEDSAVYLCASSQAGTYYSYNEQFFGPGTRLTVL.

A remark on this clone: The junction and the germline gene differ at one end; a read error may be behind it. The CDR3 nucleotides read TGTGCCAGCAGCTTTATAGACAGGGCTAACTATGGCTACCCCTTC. Amino acid sequence: CASSFIDRANYGYPF. V and J are TRBV5-4 and TRBJ1-2; 7 nucleotides agree with TRBD1. Germline CDR1 reads SGHNT; CDR2 reads YYREEE (reference sequence). The CDR3 is 15 amino acids.

The chain carries TRBV7-6 and TRBJ2-3; D is unclear. CDR3 size: 16 residues. The V gene lost 1 base and the J gene lost 6 bases, with 17 bases spanning the gap. The germline V gene has CDR1 SGHVS and CDR2 FNYEAQ. The CDR3 DNA is TGTGCCAGCAGCTTAGGTACAGCTCTAACTTCGGATACGCAGTATTTT. This sequence encodes CASSLGTALTSDTQYF.

J is TRBJ2-2 and V is TRBV4-1, with 8 bases aligning to TRBD1. Germline V gene data show CDR1 as MGHRA and CDR2 as YSYEKL. V shed 10 bases and J 0 bases; nucleotides not matched to a gene: 19. The CDR3 covers 19 residues. The CDR3 spells CANTRVFARTGTNTGELFF. Here the CDR3 DNA reads TGCGCCAACACCCGCGTTTTCGCCCGGACAGGGACGAACACCGGGGAGCTGTTTTTT.

The chain carries TRBV7-2 and TRBJ2-7; 13 bases map to TRBD2. The V and J ends lost 5 bases and 6 bases, in that order; junction bases with no gene match: 4. This CDR3 region has 14 residues. Germline CDR1 and CDR2: SGHTA and FQGNSA. In DNA form, the CDR3 reads TGTGCCAGCAGCCTAAGACTAGCGGGAGGCGAGCAGTACTTC. Its translation is CASSLRLAGGEQYF.

The chain has TRBV28 and TRBJ2-1; D ambiguous. V lost 7 bases, J lost 0 bases, and 16 bases lay in between. This CDR3 is 16 amino acids long. Germline V gives CDR1 MDHEN, CDR2 SYDVKM. CDR3 sequence: CASNPGGTHSYNEQFF. As DNA, the CDR3 is TGTGCCAGCAACCCCGGCGGCACCCACTCCTACAATGAGCAGTTCTTC.

In this sample, this clone turned up once. The chain recombines TRBV7-8 with TRBJ2-3, with 7 positions matching TRBD2. Germline CDR1 and CDR2: SGHVS and FQNEAQ. The junction had 10 bases not matched to a gene; V was cut back by 6 bases and J by 1 base. This CDR3 has 16 amino acids. CDR3 coding DNA: TGTGCCAGCAGACCACATTACCGGGAGGGCACAGATACGCAGTATTTT. Protein sequence: CASRPHYREGTDTQYF.

The genes are TRBV19 and TRBJ2-3, with D hard to call. V gave up 1 base and J gave up 2 bases, with 7 bases separating them. From germline, CDR1 is LNHDA and CDR2 SQIVND (reference sequence). This CDR3 region has 14 residues. CDR3 sequence: CASSIGAYTDTQYF. The CDR3 DNA is TGTGCCAGTAGTATAGGAGCTTACACAGATACGCAGTATTTT.

The chain couples TRBV5-6 to TRBJ1-6; weak D call: TRBD1 (6 bases). V was cut by 1 base and J by 6 bases, with 11 bases left in between. Per the germline V gene, CDR1 is SGHDT and CDR2 is YYEEEE. The CDR3 runs to 15 residues. The CDR3 nucleotides are TGTGCCAGCAGCTTGTCGGGGGGCGGTAATTCACCCCTCCACTTT. Protein sequence: CASSLSGGGNSPLHF.

V is TRBV30 and J is TRBJ2-5; perhaps TRBD2 as D (7 bases). Trimming shortened V by 0 bases and J by 0 bases, and 20 bases separated the two germline ends. This CDR3 has 18 amino acids. Germline assignment: CDR1 GTSNPN and CDR2 SVGIG (reference sequence). CDR3 DNA: TGTGCCTGGAGTGTACAGGGCGGGAGTGGGTTGTACCAAGAGACCCAGTACTTC. It yields the protein CAWSVQGGSGLYQETQYF. Full variable domain (outside the CDR3, taken from reference TRBV30 and TRBJ2-5): SQTIHQWPATLVQPVGSPLSLECTVEGTSNPNLYWYRQAAGRGLQLLFYSVGIGQISSEVPQNLSASRPQDRQFILSSKKLLLSDSGFYLCAWSVQGGSGLYQETQYFGPGTRLLVL.

This clone was detected only once. V gene TRBV6-4 combines with J gene TRBJ2-3, with D possibly TRBD2 on 5 matching bases. Germline V lookup: CDR1 MRHNA, CDR2 SNTAGT. V was cut by 5 bases and J by 1 base, with 13 bases left in between. The CDR3 has 15 residues. The CDR3 protein is CASSPEALGTDTQYF. The CDR3, as DNA: TGTGCCAGCAGTCCGGAGGCGCTGGGCACAGATACGCAGTATTTT.

The chain recombines TRBV28 with TRBJ1-1; D is uncertain. Germline V gene sequence: CDR1 MDHEN, CDR2 SYDVKM. The CDR3 extends over 14 amino acids. V was shortened by 4 bases and J by 8 bases, with 17 bases between the two germline ends. CDR3 DNA: TGTGCCAGCAGTTCCCCCGGTGAGTTCAAAGAAGCTTTCTTT. Its protein is CASSSPGEFKEAFF.

The chain combines TRBV28 with TRBJ1-6, with D tentatively TRBD1 (6 bases). V lost 4 bases, J lost 14 bases, and 24 bases lay in between. This CDR3 has 16 amino acids. The germline V gene encodes CDR1 MDHEN and CDR2 SYDVKM. CDR3 bases: TGTGCCAGCAGTTCTCCTTACTCCACAGGGATGGGAACCCTCCACTTT. It translates to CASSSPYSTGMGTLHF.

This chain connects TRBV19 to TRBJ1-5; D is perhaps TRBD1 (6 bases). There are 15 residues in the CDR3. V shed 6 bases and J shed 0 bases, with 12 bases lying between them. CDR1 and CDR2 (germline): LNHDA, SQIVND (reference sequence). The CDR3 region is CASRQGQLSNQPQHF. CDR3 DNA sequence: TGTGCCAGTAGACAGGGACAACTTAGCAATCAGCCCCAGCATTTT.

This rearrangement joins TRBV28 to TRBJ1-2; 9 bases agree with TRBD1. The V gene's germline CDR1 is MDHEN and CDR2 SYDVKM. V was clipped by 11 bases and J by 0 bases; unmatched bases: 16. The CDR3 is 17 amino acids. The CDR3 sequence is CAAVRDRVFPANYGYTF. The CDR3 DNA is TGTGCCGCCGTCCGGGACAGGGTTTTCCCAGCTAACTATGGCTACACCTTC.